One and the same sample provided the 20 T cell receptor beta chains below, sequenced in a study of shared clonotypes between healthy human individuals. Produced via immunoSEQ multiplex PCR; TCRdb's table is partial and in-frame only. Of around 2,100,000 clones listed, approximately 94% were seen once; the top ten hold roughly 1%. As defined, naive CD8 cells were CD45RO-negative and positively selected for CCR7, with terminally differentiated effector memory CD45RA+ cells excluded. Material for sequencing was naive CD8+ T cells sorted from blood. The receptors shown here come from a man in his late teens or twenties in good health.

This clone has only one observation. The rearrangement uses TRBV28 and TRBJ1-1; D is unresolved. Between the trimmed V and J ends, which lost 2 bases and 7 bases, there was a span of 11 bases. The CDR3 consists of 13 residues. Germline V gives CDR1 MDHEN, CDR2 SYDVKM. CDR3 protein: CASSLGIGDEAFF. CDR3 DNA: TGTGCCAGCAGTTTAGGTATCGGAGATGAAGCTTTCTTT.

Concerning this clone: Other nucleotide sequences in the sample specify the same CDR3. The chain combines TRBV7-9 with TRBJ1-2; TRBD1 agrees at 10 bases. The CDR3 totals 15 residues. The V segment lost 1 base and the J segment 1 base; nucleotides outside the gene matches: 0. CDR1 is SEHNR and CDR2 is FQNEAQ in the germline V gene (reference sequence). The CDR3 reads CASSLGTGGNYGYTF. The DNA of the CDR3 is TGTGCCAGCAGCTTAGGGACAGGGGGTAACTATGGCTACACCTTC.

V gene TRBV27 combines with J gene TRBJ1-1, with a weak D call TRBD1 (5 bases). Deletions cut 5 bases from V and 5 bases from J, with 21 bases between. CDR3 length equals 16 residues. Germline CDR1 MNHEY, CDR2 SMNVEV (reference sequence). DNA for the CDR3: TGTGCCAGCAGTCGCTCGGCGGGGGAGGTCGAGACTGAAGCTTTCTTT. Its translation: CASSRSAGEVETEAFF.

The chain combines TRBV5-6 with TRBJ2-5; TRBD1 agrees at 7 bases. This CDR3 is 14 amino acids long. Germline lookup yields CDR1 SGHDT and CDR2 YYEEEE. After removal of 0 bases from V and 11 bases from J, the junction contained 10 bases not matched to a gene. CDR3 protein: CASSLALQGREQYF. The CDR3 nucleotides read TGTGCCAGCAGCTTGGCCTTACAGGGGAGAGAGCAGTACTTC.

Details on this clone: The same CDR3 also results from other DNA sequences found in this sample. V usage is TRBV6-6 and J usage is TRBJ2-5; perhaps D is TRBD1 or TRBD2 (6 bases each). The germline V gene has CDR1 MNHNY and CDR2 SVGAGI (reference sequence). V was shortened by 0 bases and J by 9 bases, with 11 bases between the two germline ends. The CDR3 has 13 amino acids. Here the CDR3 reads CASSYSSGAAQYF. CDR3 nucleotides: TGTGCCAGCAGTTACTCGTCGGGGGCGGCCCAGTACTTC.

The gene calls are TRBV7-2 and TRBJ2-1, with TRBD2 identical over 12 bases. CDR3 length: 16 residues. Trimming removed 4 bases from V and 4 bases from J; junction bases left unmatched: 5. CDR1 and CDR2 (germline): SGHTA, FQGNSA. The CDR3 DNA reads TGTGCCAGCAGCTACCGGACTAGCGGGGCTTACAATGAGCAGTTCTTC. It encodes CASSYRTSGAYNEQFF.

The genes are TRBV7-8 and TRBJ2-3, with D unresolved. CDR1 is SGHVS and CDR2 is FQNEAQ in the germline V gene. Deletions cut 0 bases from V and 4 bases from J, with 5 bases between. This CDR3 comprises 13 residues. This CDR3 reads CASSLASPDTQYF. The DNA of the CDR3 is TGTGCCAGCAGCTTAGCGAGCCCAGATACGCAGTATTTT.

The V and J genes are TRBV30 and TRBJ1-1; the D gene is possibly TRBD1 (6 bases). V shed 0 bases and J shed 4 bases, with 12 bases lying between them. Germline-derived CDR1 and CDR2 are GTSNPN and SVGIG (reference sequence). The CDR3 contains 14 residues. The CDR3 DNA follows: TGTGCCTGGAGTGTAGGGCAGGGGAGCACTGAAGCTTTCTTT. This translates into CAWSVGQGSTEAFF.

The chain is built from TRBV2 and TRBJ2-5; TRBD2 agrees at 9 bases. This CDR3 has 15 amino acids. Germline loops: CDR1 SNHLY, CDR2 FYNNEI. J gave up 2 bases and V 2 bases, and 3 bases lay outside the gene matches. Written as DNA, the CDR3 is TGTGCCAGCAGTGAAACGCTAGCGGGACAAGAGACCCAGTACTTC. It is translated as CASSETLAGQETQYF.

CDR3 bases: TGCGCCAGCAGCTCTATTCTCTGGGACAGGGGGTCCTACGAGCAGTACTTC. This encodes CASSSILWDRGSYEQYF. V is TRBV4-1 and J is TRBJ2-7; 11 nucleotides line up with TRBD1. The V gene's germline CDR1 is MGHRA and CDR2 YSYEKL. Unmatched junction bases numbered 10, after V lost 5 bases and J lost 1 base. The CDR3 runs to 17 residues.

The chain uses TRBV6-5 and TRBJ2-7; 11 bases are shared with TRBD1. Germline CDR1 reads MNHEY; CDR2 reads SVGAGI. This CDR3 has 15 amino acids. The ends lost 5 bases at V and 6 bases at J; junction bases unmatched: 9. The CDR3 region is CASSLGQGARVEQYF. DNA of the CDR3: TGTGCCAGCAGTCTTGGACAGGGGGCAAGGGTCGAGCAGTACTTC.

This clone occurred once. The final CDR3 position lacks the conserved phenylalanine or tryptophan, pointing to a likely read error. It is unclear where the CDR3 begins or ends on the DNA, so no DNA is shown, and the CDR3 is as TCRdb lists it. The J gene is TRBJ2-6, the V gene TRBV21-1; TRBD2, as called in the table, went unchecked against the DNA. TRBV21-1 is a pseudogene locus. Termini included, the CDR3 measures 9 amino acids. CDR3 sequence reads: CASSRLRGV.

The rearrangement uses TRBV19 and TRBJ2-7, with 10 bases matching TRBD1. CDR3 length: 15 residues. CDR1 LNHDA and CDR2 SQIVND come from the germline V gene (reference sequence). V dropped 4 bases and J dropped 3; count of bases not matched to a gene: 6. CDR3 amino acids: CASSTRQGAHYEQYF. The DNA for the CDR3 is TGTGCCAGTAGTACGCGACAGGGGGCCCACTACGAGCAGTACTTC.

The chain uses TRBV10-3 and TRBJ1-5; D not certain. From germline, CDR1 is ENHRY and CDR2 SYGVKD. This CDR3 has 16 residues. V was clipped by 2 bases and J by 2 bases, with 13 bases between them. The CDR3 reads CAISEELIVGNQPQHF. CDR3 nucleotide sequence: TGTGCCATCAGTGAGGAGCTTATAGTCGGCAATCAGCCCCAGCATTTT.

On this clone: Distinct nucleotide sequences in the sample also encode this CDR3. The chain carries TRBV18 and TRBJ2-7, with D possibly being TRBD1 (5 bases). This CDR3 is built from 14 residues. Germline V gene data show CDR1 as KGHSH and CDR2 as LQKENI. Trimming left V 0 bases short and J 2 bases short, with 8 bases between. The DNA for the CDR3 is TGTGCCAGCTCACCACCAGCAGGGACCTACGAGCAGTACTTC. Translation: CASSPPAGTYEQYF. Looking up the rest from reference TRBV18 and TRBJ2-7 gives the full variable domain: NAGVMQNPRHLVRRRGQEARLRCSPMKGHSHVYWYRQLPEEGLKFMVYLQKENIIDESGMPKERFSAEFPKEGPSILRIQQVVRGDSAAYFCASSPPAGTYEQYFGPGTRLTVT.

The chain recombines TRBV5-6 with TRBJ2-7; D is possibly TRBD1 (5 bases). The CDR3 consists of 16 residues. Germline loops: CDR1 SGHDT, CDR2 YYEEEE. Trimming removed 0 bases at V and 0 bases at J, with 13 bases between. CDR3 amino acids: CASSLGQGFFSYEQYF. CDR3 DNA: TGTGCCAGCAGCTTGGGTCAGGGTTTCTTCTCCTACGAGCAGTACTTC.

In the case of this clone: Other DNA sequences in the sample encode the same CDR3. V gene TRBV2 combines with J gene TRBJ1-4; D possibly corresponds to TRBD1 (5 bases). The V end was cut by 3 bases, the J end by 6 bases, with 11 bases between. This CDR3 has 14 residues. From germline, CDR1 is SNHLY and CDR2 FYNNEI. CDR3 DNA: TGTGCCAGCAGTGATCCCGGGACCGATGAAAAACTGTTTTTT. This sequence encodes CASSDPGTDEKLFF.

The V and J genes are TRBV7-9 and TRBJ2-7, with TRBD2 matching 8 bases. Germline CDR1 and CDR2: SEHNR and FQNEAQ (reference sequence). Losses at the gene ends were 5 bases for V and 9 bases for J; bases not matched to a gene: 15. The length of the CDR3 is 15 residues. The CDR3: CASSPPTGGPSGQYF. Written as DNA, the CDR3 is TGTGCCAGCAGCCCGCCAACGGGAGGGCCCTCCGGGCAGTACTTC.

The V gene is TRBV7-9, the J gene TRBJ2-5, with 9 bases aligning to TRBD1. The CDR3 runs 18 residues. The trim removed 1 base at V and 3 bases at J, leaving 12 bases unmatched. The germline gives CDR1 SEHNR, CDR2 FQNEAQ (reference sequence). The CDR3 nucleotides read TGTGCCAGCAGCTTAGTCGAGACAGGGGGAGAGGGCGAAGAGACCCAGTACTTC. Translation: CASSLVETGGEGEETQYF.

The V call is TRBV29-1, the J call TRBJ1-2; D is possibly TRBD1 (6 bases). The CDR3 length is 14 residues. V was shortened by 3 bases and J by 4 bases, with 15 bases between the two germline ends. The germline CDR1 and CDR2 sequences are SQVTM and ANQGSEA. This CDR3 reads CSVDVSTGFYGYTF. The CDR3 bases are TGCAGCGTTGATGTCTCGACAGGCTTCTATGGCTACACCTTC. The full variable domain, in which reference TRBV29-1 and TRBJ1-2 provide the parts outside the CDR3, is SAVISQKPSRDICQRGTSLTIQCQVDSQVTMMFWYRQQPGQSLTLIATANQGSEATYESGFVIDKFPISRPNLTFSTLTVSNMSPEDSSIYLCSVDVSTGFYGYTFGSGTRLTVV.